The T cell receptor beta chain under discussion was sequenced for a study of blood T cell repertoires in COVID-19. TCRdb's copy holds only in-frame clones and misses some; the assay was immunoSEQ multiplex PCR. The sample includes roughly 140,000 clones, roughly 88% of them seen just once. The CDR3 sequence is 15 residues long. Trimming took off 7 bases at V and 7 bases at J, with 23 bases between the two ends. Germline assignment: CDR1 LNHDA and CDR2 SQIVND (reference sequence). The J gene is TRBJ2-7, the V gene TRBV19; D possibly corresponds to TRBD2 (6 bases). The receptor was derived from a man between 65 and 80 years old with acute or convalescent COVID-19. The sequencing input was peripheral blood. The CDR3 is CASTPWRGRSVEQYF. In DNA, the CDR3 is TGTGCCAGTACCCCGTGGAGGGGCCGTAGTGTGGAGCAGTACTTC.